The 2 T cell receptor beta chains given below trace back to one sample, sequenced in a study of Ad26.COV2.S vaccination and SARS-CoV-2 variants. The treatment: some 20 received Ad26.COV2.S at low or high dose, single or two shots; 5 received placebo; per-sample allocation not given. Sampling happened 63 days after the first vaccine or placebo injection. Generated by immunoSEQ multiplex PCR, the TCRdb table keeps only in-frame clones and is missing some. The table records about 350,000 clones, 65% to 90% of them present only once. The source was peripheral blood, collected in a trial of Ad26.COV2.S vaccine versus placebo. These receptors were taken from a person aged 18-65 years who received the Ad26.COV2.S COVID-19 vaccine or a placebo.

The CDR3 DNA is TGTGCCAGCAGTTTATCACCGCCCGGTGAGCAGTTCTTC. It specifies CASSLSPPGEQFF. This chain links TRBV12-3 or TRBV12-4 with TRBJ2-1; D gene unclear. V gave up 2 bases and J gave up 9 bases, with 11 bases separating them. The CDR3 has 13 amino acids.

J is TRBJ2-4 and V is TRBV3-1 (or the pseudogene TRBV3-2), with D possibly being TRBD1 (6 bases). The CDR3 sequence is 14 residues long. Germline V CDR1 and CDR2: LGHDT, YNNKEL (reference sequence). Trimming stripped 0 bases from V and 4 bases from J, with 7 bases between. The DNA for the CDR3 is TGTGCCAGCAGCCAAGAGGACAGAAAAAACATTCAGTACTTC. Translated: CASSQEDRKNIQYF.